This T cell receptor beta chain was identified in a study of blood T cell repertoires in COVID-19. Background on the study: Nucleic acid was either cDNA or gDNA, and it came from T cells, B-cell-depleted T cells, or PBMCs.

The germline V and J ends were trimmed by 0 bases and 8 bases, with 14 bases remaining between them. The CDR3 totals 15 residues. In germline, CDR1 is SGHRS, CDR2 YFSETQ. The count of this clone is one. Some clones are missing from TCRdb's copy, which holds only in-frame ones; the method was immunoSEQ multiplex PCR. The table has roughly 250,000 clones, about 89% seen once. This chain joins TRBV5-1 and TRBJ1-4; possible D gene TRBD1, 6 bases. The TCR comes from a man aged 35 to 55 who had recovered from COVID-19. The sequenced sample was PBMCs or T cells enriched from blood (not recorded which). CDR3 in amino acids: CASSLVIQGEEKLFF. The CDR3 DNA sequence: TGCGCCAGCAGCTTGGTCATACAGGGCGAGGAAAAACTGTTTTTT.